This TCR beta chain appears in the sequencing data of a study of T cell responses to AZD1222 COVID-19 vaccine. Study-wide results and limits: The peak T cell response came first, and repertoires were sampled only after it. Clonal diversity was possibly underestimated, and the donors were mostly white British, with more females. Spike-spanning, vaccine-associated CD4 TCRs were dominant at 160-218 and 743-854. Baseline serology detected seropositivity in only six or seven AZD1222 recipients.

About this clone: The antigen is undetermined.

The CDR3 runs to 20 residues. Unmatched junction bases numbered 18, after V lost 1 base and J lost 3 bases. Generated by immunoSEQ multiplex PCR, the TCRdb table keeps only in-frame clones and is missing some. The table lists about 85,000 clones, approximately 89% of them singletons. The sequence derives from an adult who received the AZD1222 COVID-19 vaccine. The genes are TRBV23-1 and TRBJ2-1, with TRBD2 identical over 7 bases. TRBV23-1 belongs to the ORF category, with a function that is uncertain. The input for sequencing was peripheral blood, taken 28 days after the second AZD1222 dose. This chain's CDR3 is CASSQWPHLGLLHLYNEQFF. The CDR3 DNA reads TGCGCCAGCAGTCAATGGCCCCATTTGGGACTACTTCACCTCTACAATGAGCAGTTCTTC.